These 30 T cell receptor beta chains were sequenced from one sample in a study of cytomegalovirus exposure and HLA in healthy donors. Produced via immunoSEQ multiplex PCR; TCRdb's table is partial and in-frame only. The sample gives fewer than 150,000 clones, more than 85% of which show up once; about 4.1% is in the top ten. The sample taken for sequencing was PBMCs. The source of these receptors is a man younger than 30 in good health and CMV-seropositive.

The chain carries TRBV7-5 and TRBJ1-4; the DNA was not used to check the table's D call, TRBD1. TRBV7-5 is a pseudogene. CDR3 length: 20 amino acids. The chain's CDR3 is CVRSQTLGRHVMLTNEKLFF. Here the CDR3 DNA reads TGTGTCAGAAGCCAAACGCTTGGCAGGCATGTGATGCTTACTAATGAAAAACTGTTTTTT.

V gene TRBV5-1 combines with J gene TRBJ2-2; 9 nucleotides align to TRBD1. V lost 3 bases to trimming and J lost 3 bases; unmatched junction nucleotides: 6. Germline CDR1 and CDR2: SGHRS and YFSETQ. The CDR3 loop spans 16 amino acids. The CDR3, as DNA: TGCGCCAGCAGCTGGGGGGACAGGGACCACACCGGGGAGCTGTTTTTT. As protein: CASSWGDRDHTGELFF.

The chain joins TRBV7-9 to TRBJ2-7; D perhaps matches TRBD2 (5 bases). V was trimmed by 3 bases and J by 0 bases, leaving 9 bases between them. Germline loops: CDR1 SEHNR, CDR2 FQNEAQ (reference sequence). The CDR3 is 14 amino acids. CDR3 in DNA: TGTGCCAGCAGCTTGGCGGGCAACTCCTACGAGCAGTACTTC. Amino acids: CASSLAGNSYEQYF. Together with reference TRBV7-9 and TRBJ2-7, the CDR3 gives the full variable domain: DTGVSQNPRHKITKRGQNVTFRCDPISEHNRLYWYRQTLGQGPEFLTYFQNEAQLEKSRLLSDRFSAERPKGSFSTLEIQRTEQGDSAMYLCASSLAGNSYEQYFGPGTRLTVT.

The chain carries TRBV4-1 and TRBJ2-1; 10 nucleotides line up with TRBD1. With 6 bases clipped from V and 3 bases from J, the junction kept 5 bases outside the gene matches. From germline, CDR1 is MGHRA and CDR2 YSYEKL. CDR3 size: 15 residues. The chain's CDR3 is CASSKTGGNYNEQFF. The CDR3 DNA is TGCGCCAGCAGTAAGACAGGGGGCAACTACAATGAGCAGTTCTTC.

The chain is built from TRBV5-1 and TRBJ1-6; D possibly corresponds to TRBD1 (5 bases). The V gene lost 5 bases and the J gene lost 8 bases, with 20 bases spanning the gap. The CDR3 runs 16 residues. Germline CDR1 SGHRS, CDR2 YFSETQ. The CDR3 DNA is TGCGCCAGCAGAATTGTTCAAGGAGGGGTGGATTCACCCCTCCACTTT. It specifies CASRIVQGGVDSPLHF.

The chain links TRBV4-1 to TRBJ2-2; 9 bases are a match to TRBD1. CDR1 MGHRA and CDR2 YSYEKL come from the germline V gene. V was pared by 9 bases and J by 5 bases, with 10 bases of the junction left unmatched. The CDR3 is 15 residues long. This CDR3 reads CASKLTGTGTGELFF. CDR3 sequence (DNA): TGCGCCAGTAAGTTGACGGGGACAGGGACCGGGGAGCTGTTTTTT.

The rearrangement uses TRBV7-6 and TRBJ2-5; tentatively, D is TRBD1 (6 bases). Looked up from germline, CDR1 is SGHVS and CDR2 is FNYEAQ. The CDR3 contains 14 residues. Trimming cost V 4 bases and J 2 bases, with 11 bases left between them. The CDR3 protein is CASSSAGTQETQYF. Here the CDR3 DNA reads TGTGCCAGCAGCTCCGCCGGGACACAAGAGACCCAGTACTTC.

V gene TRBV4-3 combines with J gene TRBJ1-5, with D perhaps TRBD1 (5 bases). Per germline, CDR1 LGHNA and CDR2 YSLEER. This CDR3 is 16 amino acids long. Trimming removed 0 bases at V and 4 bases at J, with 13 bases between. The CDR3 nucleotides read TGCGCCAGCAGCCAAGATCTGAGGGGAGGTAATCAGCCCCAGCATTTT. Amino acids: CASSQDLRGGNQPQHF.

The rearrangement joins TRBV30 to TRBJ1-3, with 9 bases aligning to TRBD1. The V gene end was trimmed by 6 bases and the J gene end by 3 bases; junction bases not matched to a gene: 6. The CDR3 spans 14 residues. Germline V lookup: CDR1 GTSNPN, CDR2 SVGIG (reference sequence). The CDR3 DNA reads TGTGCCTGCGAACAGGGGGCGCTTGGAAACACCATATATTTT. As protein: CACEQGALGNTIYF.

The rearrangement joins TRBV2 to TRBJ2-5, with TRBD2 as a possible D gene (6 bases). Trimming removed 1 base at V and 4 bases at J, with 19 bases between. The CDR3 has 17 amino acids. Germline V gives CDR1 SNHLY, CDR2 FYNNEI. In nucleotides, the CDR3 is TGTGCCAGCAGTGAAGTCCGGAGGGACCGGACCGTAGAGACCCAGTACTTC. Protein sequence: CASSEVRRDRTVETQYF.

As DNA, the CDR3 is TGTGCCAGCAGTGAAGACAGGGGAATCACAGATACGCAGTATTTT. Amino acid sequence: CASSEDRGITDTQYF. The chain uses TRBV6-1 and TRBJ2-3; 7 bases map to TRBD1. The germline V gene encodes CDR1 MNHNS and CDR2 SASEGT. The CDR3 spans 15 residues. The V and J ends lost 1 base and 2 bases, in that order; junction bases with no gene match: 3.

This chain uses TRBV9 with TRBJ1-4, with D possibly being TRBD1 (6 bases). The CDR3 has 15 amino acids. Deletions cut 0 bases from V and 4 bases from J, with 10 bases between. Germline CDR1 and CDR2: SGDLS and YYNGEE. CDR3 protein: CASSVDRGFNEKLFF. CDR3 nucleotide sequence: TGTGCCAGCAGCGTAGATAGGGGGTTTAATGAAAAACTGTTTTTT.

In DNA, the CDR3 is TGTGCCAGCAGTTGGGCCTCGAACGAGCAGTACTTC. Translated, it gives CASSWASNEQYF. The chain joins TRBV2 to TRBJ2-7; no clear D gene. Germline V gives CDR1 SNHLY, CDR2 FYNNEI. The germline V and J ends were trimmed by 5 bases and 5 bases, with 10 bases remaining between them. This CDR3 spans 12 amino acids.

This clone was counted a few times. DNA for the CDR3: TGTGCCAGGCAGACAGGGGGAGCTAATGAAAAACTGTTTTTT. Its protein is CARQTGGANEKLFF. The chain uses TRBV27 and TRBJ1-4, with TRBD1 matching 9 bases. CDR1 and CDR2 from the germline V gene are MNHEY and SMNVEV (reference sequence). This CDR3 region has 14 residues. Germline trimming cut 9 bases from V and 3 bases from J; bases unmatched to any gene: 5.

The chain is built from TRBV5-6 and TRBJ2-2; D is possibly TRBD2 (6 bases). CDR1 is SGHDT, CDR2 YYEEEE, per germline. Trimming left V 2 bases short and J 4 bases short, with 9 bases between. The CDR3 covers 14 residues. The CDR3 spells CASSFGTATGELFF. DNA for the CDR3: TGTGCCAGCAGCTTCGGGACTGCCACCGGGGAGCTGTTTTTT.

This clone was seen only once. The CDR3: CASSLVGGGYGYTF. The CDR3 DNA reads as TGTGCCAGCAGCTTAGTGGGCGGGGGCTATGGCTACACCTTC. This chain joins TRBV7-9 and TRBJ1-2, with D possibly matching TRBD1 (5 bases). Germline-derived CDR1 and CDR2 are SEHNR and FQNEAQ (reference sequence). Between the trimmed V and J ends, which lost 1 base and 4 bases, there was a span of 10 bases. The CDR3 is 14 amino acids.

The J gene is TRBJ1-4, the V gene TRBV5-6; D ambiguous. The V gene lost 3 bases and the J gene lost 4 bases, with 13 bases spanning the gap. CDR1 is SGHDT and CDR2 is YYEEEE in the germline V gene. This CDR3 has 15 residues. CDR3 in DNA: TGTGCCAGCAGCTCCTTAAGTATGAGTAATGAAAAACTGTTTTTT. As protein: CASSSLSMSNEKLFF.

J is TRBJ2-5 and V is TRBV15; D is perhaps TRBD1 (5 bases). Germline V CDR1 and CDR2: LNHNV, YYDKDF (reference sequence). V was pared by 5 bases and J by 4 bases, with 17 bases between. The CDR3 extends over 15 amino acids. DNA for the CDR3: TGTGCCACCAGCGGACATGAAAGGTCCCTAGAGACCCAGTACTTC. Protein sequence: CATSGHERSLETQYF. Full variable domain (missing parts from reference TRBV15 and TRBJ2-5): DAMVIQNPRYQVTQFGKPVTLSCSQTLNHNVMYWYQQKSSQAPKLLFHYYDKDFNNEADTPDNFQSRRPNTSFCFLDIRSPGLGDTAMYLCATSGHERSLETQYFGPGTRLLVL.

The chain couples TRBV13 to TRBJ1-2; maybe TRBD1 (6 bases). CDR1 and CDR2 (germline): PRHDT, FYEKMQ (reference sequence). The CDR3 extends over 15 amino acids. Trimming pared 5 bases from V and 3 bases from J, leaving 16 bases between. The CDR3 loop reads CASSPSPDRYYGYTF. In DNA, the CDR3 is TGTGCCAGCAGCCCCAGCCCGGACAGATACTATGGCTACACCTTC.

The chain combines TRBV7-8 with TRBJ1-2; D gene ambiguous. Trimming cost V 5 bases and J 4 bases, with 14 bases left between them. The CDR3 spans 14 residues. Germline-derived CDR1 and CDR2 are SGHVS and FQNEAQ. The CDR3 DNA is TGTGCCAGCAGCCTGAACGCCGGGAGCTATGGCTACACCTTC. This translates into CASSLNAGSYGYTF.

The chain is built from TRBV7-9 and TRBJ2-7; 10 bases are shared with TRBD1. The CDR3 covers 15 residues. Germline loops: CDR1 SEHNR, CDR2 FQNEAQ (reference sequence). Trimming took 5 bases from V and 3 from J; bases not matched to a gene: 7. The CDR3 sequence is CASSAPGTGDYEQYF. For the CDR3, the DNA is TGTGCCAGCAGCGCTCCCGGGACAGGGGACTACGAGCAGTACTTC.

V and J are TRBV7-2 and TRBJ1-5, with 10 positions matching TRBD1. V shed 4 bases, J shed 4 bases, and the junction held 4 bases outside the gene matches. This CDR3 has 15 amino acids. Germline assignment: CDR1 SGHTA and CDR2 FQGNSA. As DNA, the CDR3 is TGTGCCAGCAGCTCCGGGACAGGGGTGAATCAGCCCCAGCATTTT. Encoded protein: CASSSGTGVNQPQHF.

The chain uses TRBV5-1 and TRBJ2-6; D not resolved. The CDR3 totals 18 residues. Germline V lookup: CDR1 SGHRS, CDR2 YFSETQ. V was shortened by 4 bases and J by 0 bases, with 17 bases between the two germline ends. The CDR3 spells CASSPKRVGASGANVLTF. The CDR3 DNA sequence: TGCGCCAGCAGCCCCAAGAGAGTTGGAGCCTCTGGGGCCAACGTCCTGACTTTC.

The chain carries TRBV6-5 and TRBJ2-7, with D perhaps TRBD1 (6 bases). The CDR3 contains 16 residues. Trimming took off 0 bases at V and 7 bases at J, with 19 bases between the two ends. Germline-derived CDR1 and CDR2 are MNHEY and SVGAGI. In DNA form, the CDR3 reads TGTGCCAGCAGTTACTCCACAGGGTCTTTGGGGTCGGAGCAGTACTTC. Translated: CASSYSTGSLGSEQYF.

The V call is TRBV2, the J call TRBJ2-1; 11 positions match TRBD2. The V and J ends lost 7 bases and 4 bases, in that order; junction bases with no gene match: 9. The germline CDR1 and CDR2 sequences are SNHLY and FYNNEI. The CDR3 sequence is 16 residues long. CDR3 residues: CASTDLSGGGYNEQFF. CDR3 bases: TGTGCCAGCACCGACCTTAGCGGGGGGGGATACAATGAGCAGTTCTTC.

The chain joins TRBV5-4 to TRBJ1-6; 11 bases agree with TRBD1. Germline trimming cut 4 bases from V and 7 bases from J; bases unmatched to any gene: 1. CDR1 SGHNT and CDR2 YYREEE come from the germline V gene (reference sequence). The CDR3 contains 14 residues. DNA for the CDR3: TGTGCCAGCAGCCGGACAGGGGGCAATTCACCCCTCCACTTT. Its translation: CASSRTGGNSPLHF.

As DNA, the CDR3 is TGTGCCAGCAGGACGGACAGGGCCACTGAAGCTTTCTTT. It translates to CASRTDRATEAFF. V usage is TRBV6-4 and J usage is TRBJ1-1; 8 bases are a match to TRBD1. V trimming: 6 bases; J trimming: 4 bases; junction bases outside the gene matches: 4. Germline values: CDR1 MRHNA, CDR2 SNTAGT. This CDR3 has 13 amino acids.

CDR3 sequence: CSVGHITYNEQFF. CDR3 sequence (DNA): TGCAGCGTTGGACACATTACCTACAATGAGCAGTTCTTC. This chain joins TRBV29-1 and TRBJ2-1, with D unclear. Germline CDR1 SQVTM, CDR2 ANQGSEA. The CDR3 sequence is 13 residues long. Trimming stripped 4 bases from V and 2 bases from J, with 9 bases between.

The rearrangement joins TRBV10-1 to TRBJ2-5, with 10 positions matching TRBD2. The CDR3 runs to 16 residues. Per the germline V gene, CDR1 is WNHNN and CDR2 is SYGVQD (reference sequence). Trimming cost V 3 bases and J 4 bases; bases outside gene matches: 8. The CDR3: CASSDGSGGAGETQYF. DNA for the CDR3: TGCGCCAGCAGTGACGGGAGCGGGGGGGCCGGAGAGACCCAGTACTTC.

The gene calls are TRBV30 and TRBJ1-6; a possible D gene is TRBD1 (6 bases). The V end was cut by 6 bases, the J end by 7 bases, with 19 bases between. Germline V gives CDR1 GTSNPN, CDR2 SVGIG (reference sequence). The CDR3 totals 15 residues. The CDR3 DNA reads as TGTGCCTGCCGAGGGGGTAGTGTTGGGAATTCACCCCTCCACTTT. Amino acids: CACRGGSVGNSPLHF.